Below are 29 T cell receptor beta chains sequenced from a single sample in a study of T cells in Graves' hyperthyroidism and ophthalmopathy. RNA transcripts provided the source from which TCR beta CDR3 regions were amplified. The HTBI primer set served for first-round RT-PCR of the TCR CDR3. TCRdb re-analysed the multiplex PCR reads in MiXCR, keeping a single row per CDR3 protein. There are 490,000 or so distinct CDR3 sequences in the sample; about 20% occur only once, and approximately 49% lies in the top ten. Input material: blood. The receptors shown here come from a woman in her 70s with Graves' ophthalmopathy.

This clonotype was detected only a few times. J is TRBJ1-1 and V is TRBV6-2 or TRBV6-3, with D perhaps matching TRBD1 (5 bases). Looked up from germline, CDR1 is MNHEY and CDR2 is SVGEGT. V dropped 6 bases and J dropped 4 bases, with 15 bases sitting between them. The CDR3 consists of 14 residues. CDR3 nucleotides: TGTGCCAGCAGGGGTCGGGGGGAGATCACTGAAGCTTTCTTT. Translating it yields CASRGRGEITEAFF.

The chain couples TRBV5-1 to TRBJ2-3; 15 bases agree with TRBD2. Germline V gene data show CDR1 as SGHRS and CDR2 as YFSETQ. The CDR3 is 17 residues long. V was pared by 4 bases and J by 8 bases, with 11 bases of the junction left unmatched. The CDR3 protein is CASSVNPGLAGGRTQYF. The CDR3 nucleotides are TGCGCCAGCAGCGTTAATCCGGGACTAGCGGGAGGACGTACGCAGTATTTT.

This clonotype has more than one count but fewer than ten. This chain uses TRBV2 with TRBJ2-3; unclear D gene. V lost 9 bases, J lost 2 bases, and 12 bases lay in between. The germline gives CDR1 SNHLY, CDR2 FYNNEI. This CDR3 is 13 amino acids long. CDR3 sequence (DNA): TGTGCCAGTTCGGGCTCCCACACAGATACGCAGTATTTT. Its protein product is CASSGSHTDTQYF.

In its sample, this clonotype was seen a few times. This rearrangement joins TRBV5-6 to TRBJ2-7, with D hard to call. V was clipped by 0 bases and J by 0 bases, with 7 bases between them. This CDR3 comprises 14 residues. CDR1 and CDR2 from the germline V gene are SGHDT and YYEEEE. The CDR3 nucleotides read TGTGCCAGCAGCTTGGACATTAACTCCTACGAGCAGTACTTC. Its translation is CASSLDINSYEQYF.

This clonotype has a handful of counts. The chain recombines TRBV30 with TRBJ2-2; no clear D gene. Trimming removed 1 base at V and 4 bases at J, with 16 bases between. The CDR3 contains 16 residues. Germline assignment: CDR1 GTSNPN and CDR2 SVGIG (reference sequence). The CDR3, as DNA: TGTGCCTGGAGTGCCCTTCGGCCGAGTCCCACCGGGGAGCTGTTTTTT. Translated, it gives CAWSALRPSPTGELFF.

This clonotype was seen only a few times. V is TRBV2 and J is TRBJ2-2; 10 bases align to TRBD2. From germline, CDR1 is SNHLY and CDR2 FYNNEI. CDR3 length equals 20 residues. J gave up 4 bases and V 0 bases, and 14 bases lay outside the gene matches. The CDR3 region is CASSEALGAVAGGPTGELFF. Here the CDR3 DNA reads TGTGCCAGCAGTGAAGCGCTTGGGGCAGTAGCGGGAGGACCCACCGGGGAGCTGTTTTTT.

The chain has TRBV5-1 and TRBJ1-2; D gene ambiguous. The germline gives CDR1 SGHRS, CDR2 YFSETQ. The ends were cut back, 1 base at V and 0 bases at J, with 10 bases in the middle. This CDR3 has 15 residues. The CDR3: CASSLLDTSNYGYTF. The DNA of the CDR3 is TGCGCCAGCAGCTTGTTAGACACATCTAACTATGGCTACACCTTC.

This clonotype showed up many times. This chain links TRBV28 with TRBJ2-7; D not certain. V shed 2 bases and J shed 2 bases, with 7 bases lying between them. Germline V gene lookup returns CDR1 MDHEN and CDR2 SYDVKM. The CDR3 is made up of 13 amino acids. CDR3 sequence reads: CASSLEVPYEQYF. The DNA of the CDR3 is TGTGCCAGCAGTTTAGAGGTTCCCTACGAGCAGTACTTC.

In this sample, this clonotype turned up many times. The J gene is TRBJ2-1, the V gene TRBV11-2, with a possible D match to TRBD1 (6 bases). Trimming took 6 bases from V and 3 from J, leaving 15 bases between them. Germline CDR1 SGHAT, CDR2 FQNNGV. CDR3 length equals 15 residues. DNA for the CDR3: TGTGCCAGCAGGTGGGGGACACCCAGCTACAATGAGCAGTTCTTC. Encoded protein: CASRWGTPSYNEQFF.

This clonotype was observed a few times. The rearrangement uses TRBV10-3 and TRBJ2-1; no reliable D call. Trimming cost V 3 bases and J 4 bases, with 16 bases left between them. CDR1 is ENHRY, CDR2 SYGVKD, per germline. The CDR3 loop spans 16 amino acids. CDR3 residues: CAISEQLAGAYNEQFF. CDR3 in DNA: TGTGCCATCAGTGAACAACTCGCAGGCGCGTACAATGAGCAGTTCTTC.

This clonotype was counted between two and nine times. V usage is TRBV3-1 and J usage is TRBJ2-7; a weak D match, TRBD2 (7 bases). This CDR3 has 14 amino acids. The V end lost 1 base, the J end lost 4 bases, and 11 bases lay between the germline ends. Looked up from germline, CDR1 is LGHDT and CDR2 is YNNKEL (reference sequence). The CDR3 is CASSQGGGGYEQYF. The CDR3, as DNA: TGTGCCAGCAGCCAAGGAGGGGGGGGTTACGAGCAGTACTTC.

This chain uses TRBV29-1 with TRBJ2-7; no reliable D call. The CDR3 spans 13 residues. Trimming removed 6 bases at V and 4 bases at J, with 16 bases between. CDR1 and CDR2 (germline): SQVTM, ANQGSEA. DNA for the CDR3: TGCAGCGTCAAAACACGAGACGCTTACGAGCAGTACTTC. Translation: CSVKTRDAYEQYF.

V usage is TRBV7-9 and J usage is TRBJ2-5; D is uncertain. Germline V gene sequence: CDR1 SEHNR, CDR2 FQNEAQ (reference sequence). Trimming left V 2 bases short and J 1 base short, with 14 bases between. The CDR3 runs 16 residues. The CDR3 loop is CASSLHRVSGQETQYF. The CDR3 DNA sequence: TGTGCCAGCAGCTTACATCGGGTGTCGGGCCAAGAGACCCAGTACTTC.

The chain has TRBV20-1 and TRBJ2-1, with D possibly matching TRBD2 (7 bases). The CDR3 has 14 residues. Deletions cut 2 bases from V and 8 bases from J, with 16 bases between. From germline, CDR1 is DFQATT and CDR2 SNEGSKA (reference sequence). The CDR3 sequence is CSARTRGGPYEQFF. The DNA for the CDR3 is TGCAGTGCTAGAACACGCGGGGGCCCCTATGAGCAGTTCTTC.

This clonotype was seen only a few times. V is TRBV11-3 and J is TRBJ2-7, with TRBD2 identical over 16 bases. V shed 3 bases, J shed 2 bases, and the junction held 1 base outside the gene matches. In germline, CDR1 is SGHNT, CDR2 YENEEA. This CDR3 is 16 amino acids long. This CDR3 reads CASSLGLAGGTYEQYF. In DNA, the CDR3 is TGTGCCAGCAGCTTGGGACTAGCGGGAGGGACCTACGAGCAGTACTTC.

The chain links TRBV5-1 to TRBJ2-1; 11 bases line up with TRBD2. CDR1 is SGHRS, CDR2 YFSETQ, per germline. V lost 2 bases, J lost 5 bases, and 3 bases stayed unmatched. The CDR3 extends over 15 amino acids. The CDR3 DNA reads TGCGCCAGCAGCTTCCTAGCGGGAGGTAACAATGAGCAGTTCTTC. Translated: CASSFLAGGNNEQFF.

The CDR3 here is CASSPVDSYGYTF. DNA of the CDR3: TGTGCCAGCAGTCCCGTAGACAGCTATGGCTACACCTTC. This chain joins TRBV6-1 and TRBJ1-2; D possibly corresponds to TRBD1 (5 bases). Per the germline V gene, CDR1 is MNHNS and CDR2 is SASEGT. The CDR3 contains 13 residues. The V end lost 5 bases, the J end lost 4 bases, and 11 bases lay between the germline ends.

At least ten counts were recorded for this clonotype. The chain couples TRBV20-1 to TRBJ1-1; 7 bases agree with TRBD1. The CDR3 covers 11 residues. With 5 bases clipped from V and 10 bases from J, the junction kept 7 bases outside the gene matches. Per germline, CDR1 DFQATT and CDR2 SNEGSKA (reference sequence). CDR3 region: CSAPEGAAAFF. CDR3 nucleotides: TGCAGTGCTCCGGAGGGGGCTGCAGCTTTCTTT.

This clonotype was seen a few times. The chain joins TRBV28 to TRBJ2-7, with D perhaps assigned TRBD1 or TRBD2 (6 bases each). This CDR3 is built from 15 residues. V was cut by 8 bases and J by 2 bases, with 19 bases left in between. From germline, CDR1 is MDHEN and CDR2 SYDVKM. The CDR3 bases are TGTGCCAGCCGACCCCCGAAAGGGGGGACCTACGAGCAGTACTTC. It yields the protein CASRPPKGGTYEQYF.

This clonotype has only a few counts. The rearrangement links TRBV7-9 to TRBJ2-2; D gene unclear. CDR1 and CDR2 (germline): SEHNR, FQNEAQ (reference sequence). Trimming took off 5 bases at V and 7 bases at J, with 14 bases between the two ends. The CDR3 extends over 14 amino acids. The chain's CDR3 is CASSPPVGYGELFF. CDR3 sequence (DNA): TGTGCCAGCAGCCCGCCCGTGGGGTACGGGGAGCTGTTTTTT.

A word on this clonotype: A much larger clonotype is one base distant, so this may be a read error. The chain couples TRBV12-3 or TRBV12-4 to TRBJ2-1, with 14 bases identical to TRBD2. V lost 6 bases and J lost 7; bases outside the gene matches: 8. This CDR3 has 16 residues. In DNA, the CDR3 is TGTGCCAGCAGCCAGGGACTAGCGGGAGCGGAGAATGAGCAGTTCTTC. Translating it yields CASSQGLAGAENEQFF.

Note on this clonotype: A much larger clone lies a single base off, so this may be a read error. This chain connects TRBV7-3 to TRBJ2-3; 9 bases map to TRBD1. After removal of 2 bases from V and 3 bases from J, the junction contained 3 bases not matched to a gene. Germline CDR1 is SGHTA and CDR2 is FQGTGA. The CDR3 is made up of 15 amino acids. The CDR3 loop reads CASSLGGQGTDTQYF. The CDR3 nucleotides are TGTGCCAGCAGCTTAGGGGGACAGGGAACAGATACGCAGTATTTT.

This clonotype has only a few counts. The V gene is TRBV20-1, the J gene TRBJ2-5; the D is unclear. With 4 bases removed from V and 5 bases from J, the gap between germline ends came to 8 bases. Germline V gene data show CDR1 as DFQATT and CDR2 as SNEGSKA (reference sequence). The CDR3 is made up of 11 amino acids. This CDR3 is CSATYGETQYF. The CDR3 DNA reads TGCAGTGCTACCTACGGGGAGACCCAGTACTTC.

This clonotype was found many times. The chain combines TRBV2 with TRBJ2-1, with TRBD1 matching 9 bases. The CDR3 is 14 residues long. Germline V gene lookup returns CDR1 SNHLY and CDR2 FYNNEI. J was trimmed by 4 bases and V by 6 bases; bases with no gene match: 4. For the CDR3, the DNA is TGTGCCAGCAGGGCGACAGGGGGGTACAATGAGCAGTTCTTC. The encoded protein is CASRATGGYNEQFF.

This clonotype appeared a single time. V usage is TRBV6-1 and J usage is TRBJ1-1; no clear D. Germline loops: CDR1 MNHNS, CDR2 SASEGT. Trimming took 10 bases from V and 1 from J, leaving 40 bases between them. This CDR3 contains 22 residues. The CDR3 sequence: CANNHNSTPPQRCGGSNTEAFF. CDR3 DNA: TGTGCCAACAATCACAACTCTACTCCCCCCCAAAGGTGCGGAGGGTCGAACACTGAAGCTTTCTTT.

This clonotype was seen repeatedly, ten times or more. The chain couples TRBV7-2 to TRBJ1-2, with D perhaps matching TRBD1 (5 bases). V shed 5 bases and J shed 2 bases, with 15 bases lying between them. This CDR3 has 15 amino acids. Germline CDR1 reads SGHTA; CDR2 reads FQGNSA. CDR3 DNA: TGTGCCAGCAGCCCGTGGGGAGGGGTAAACTATGGCTACACCTTC. Translation: CASSPWGGVNYGYTF. Full variable domain (outside the CDR3, taken from reference TRBV7-2 and TRBJ1-2): GAGVSQSPSNKVTEKGKDVELRCDPISGHTALYWYRQSLGQGLEFLIYFQGNSAPDKSGLPSDRFSAERTGGSVSTLTIQRTQQEDSAVYLCASSPWGGVNYGYTFGSGTRLTVV.

The CDR3 DNA reads as TGTGCCAGTAGTATGGGGGGTTCTACTAATGAAAAACTGTTTTTT. It translates to CASSMGGSTNEKLFF. The chain couples TRBV19 to TRBJ1-4, with a weak D call TRBD1 (5 bases). Trimming stripped 3 bases from V and 2 bases from J, with 10 bases between. This CDR3 spans 15 amino acids. Germline assignment: CDR1 LNHDA and CDR2 SQIVND (reference sequence).

This clonotype was observed a few times. This chain joins TRBV2 and TRBJ2-5; either TRBD1 or TRBD2 may supply D (5 bases each). Trimming shortened V by 3 bases and J by 4 bases, and 18 bases separated the two germline ends. This CDR3 is 16 amino acids long. CDR1 and CDR2 from the germline V gene are SNHLY and FYNNEI. CDR3 sequence reads: CASSDYYGAGGETQYF. CDR3 coding DNA: TGTGCCAGCAGTGACTACTATGGGGCTGGAGGAGAGACCCAGTACTTC. The entire variable domain, with the rest obtained from reference TRBV2 and TRBJ2-5, is as follows: EPEVTQTPSHQVTQMGQEVILRCVPISNHLYFYWYRQILGQKVEFLVSFYNNEISEKSEIFDDQFSVERPDGSNFTLKIRSTKLEDSAMYFCASSDYYGAGGETQYFGPGTRLLVL.

This chain joins TRBV10-1 and TRBJ2-5; 8 bases line up with TRBD2. The CDR3 has 16 residues. Trimming at V came to 3 bases and at J to 1 base, leaving 7 bases not matched to a gene. Germline-derived CDR1 and CDR2 are WNHNN and SYGVQD (reference sequence). The CDR3: CASSDGLAGFQETQYF. The CDR3 nucleotides are TGCGCCAGCAGTGATGGTCTAGCGGGCTTCCAAGAGACCCAGTACTTC.